A selection of T cell receptor beta chains follows, all from one sample in a study of T cells after yellow fever vaccination. TCRdb used MiXCR to reprocess the 5' RACE reads, holding one entry per CDR3 protein. The table has 400,000 to 450,000 distinct CDR3 sequences, roughly 20% seen once. Sequenced material: PBMCs, taken before the yellow fever booster vaccination. The receptors were gathered from a man aged 18 to 29 who received the YFV17D yellow fever vaccine. Both conserved end residues are part of each CDR3. Each record gives: V gene, clone size, CDR3 length, D gene, J gene, CDR3 DNA, CDR3 protein. A D gene is named only where the DNA matches it firmly. Expanded clones get a size class; other rows say once, few or many, or leave the size out.

v_gene: TRBV7-2
abundance: many
len: 17
d_gene: TRBD2
j_gene: TRBJ2-1
CDR3nt: TGTGCCAGCAGCTCCCTGAGCGGCGGGGGGGCCCGGAATGAGCAGTTCTTC
CDR3aa: CASSSLSGGGARNEQFF

v_gene: TRBV4-1
abundance: NA
len: 15
d_gene: TRBD1
j_gene: TRBJ2-3
CDR3nt: TGCGCCAGCAGCTACGGACAGGGGAGGGCAGATACGCAGTATTTT
CDR3aa: CASSYGQGRADTQYF

v_gene: TRBV5-1
abundance: NA
len: 14
d_gene: NA
j_gene: TRBJ2-5
CDR3nt: TGCGCCAGCAGCGCGGCGACTAGTGAGGGGCCCCAGTACTTC
CDR3aa: CASSAATSEGPQYF

v_gene: TRBV12-3/TRBV12-4
abundance: NA
len: 14
d_gene: NA
j_gene: TRBJ2-1
CDR3nt: TGTGCCAGCAGTTTTTATGGGACTGACAATGAGCAGTTCTTC
CDR3aa: CASSFYGTDNEQFF

v_gene: TRBV12-3/TRBV12-4
abundance: NA
len: 15
d_gene: NA
j_gene: TRBJ1-2
CDR3nt: TGTGCCAGCAGTGAAGTTACAGGGTCCCCCTATGGCTACACCTTC
CDR3aa: CASSEVTGSPYGYTF

v_gene: TRBV6-2/TRBV6-3
abundance: few
len: 15
d_gene: NA
j_gene: TRBJ2-3
CDR3nt: TGTGCCAGCAGTTACCCCCTTGGGGGCACAGATACGCAGTATTTT
CDR3aa: CASSYPLGGTDTQYF

v_gene: TRBV7-2
abundance: few
len: 13
d_gene: TRBD2
j_gene: TRBJ2-1
CDR3nt: TGTGCCAGCAGCTGGGGACTACCCGAGGAGCAGTTCTTC
CDR3aa: CASSWGLPEEQFF

v_gene: TRBV10-3
abundance: few
len: 15
d_gene: TRBD2
j_gene: TRBJ2-1
CDR3nt: TGTGCCATCAGTGATGGGACTAGCGGGTCCAATGAGCAGTTCTTC
CDR3aa: CAISDGTSGSNEQFF

v_gene: TRBV10-3
abundance: NA
len: 12
d_gene: NA
j_gene: TRBJ2-7
CDR3nt: TGTGCCATCAGTGAGTCGAATTTCGAGCAGTACTTC
CDR3aa: CAISESNFEQYF

v_gene: TRBV15
abundance: few
len: 16
d_gene: TRBD2
j_gene: TRBJ2-3
CDR3nt: TGTGCCACCAGCAGAGATTGGGGACTAGGAATAGATACGCAGTATTTT
CDR3aa: CATSRDWGLGIDTQYF

v_gene: TRBV12-3/TRBV12-4
abundance: NA
len: 14
d_gene: NA
j_gene: TRBJ2-3
CDR3nt: TGTGCCAGCAGTTCCGGACAGAGCACAGATACGCAGTATTTT
CDR3aa: CASSSGQSTDTQYF

v_gene: TRBV12-3/TRBV12-4
abundance: few
len: 11
d_gene: NA
j_gene: TRBJ1-1
CDR3nt: TGTGCCAGCAGATATGGTGGGGAAGCTTTCTTT
CDR3aa: CASRYGGEAFF

v_gene: TRBV20-1
abundance: NA
len: 12
d_gene: NA
j_gene: TRBJ1-5
CDR3nt: TGCAGTGGTCAACAGGGAAATCAGCCCCAGCATTTT
CDR3aa: CSGQQGNQPQHF